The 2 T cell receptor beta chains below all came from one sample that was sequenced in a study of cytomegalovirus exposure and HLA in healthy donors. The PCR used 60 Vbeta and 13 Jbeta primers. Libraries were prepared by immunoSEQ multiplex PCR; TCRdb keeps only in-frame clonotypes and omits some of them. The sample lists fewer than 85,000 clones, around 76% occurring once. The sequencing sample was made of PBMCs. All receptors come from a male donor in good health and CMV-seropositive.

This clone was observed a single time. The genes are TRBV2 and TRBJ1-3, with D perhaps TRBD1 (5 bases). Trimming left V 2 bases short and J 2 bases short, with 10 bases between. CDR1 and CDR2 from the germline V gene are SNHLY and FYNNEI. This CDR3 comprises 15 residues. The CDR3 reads CASSESRGTGNTIYF. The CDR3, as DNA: TGTGCCAGCAGTGAAAGTAGGGGCACTGGAAACACCATATATTTT.

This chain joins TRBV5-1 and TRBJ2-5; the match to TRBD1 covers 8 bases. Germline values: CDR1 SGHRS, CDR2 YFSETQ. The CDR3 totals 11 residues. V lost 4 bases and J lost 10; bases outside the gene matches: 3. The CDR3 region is CASSQDRDQYF. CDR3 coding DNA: TGCGCCAGCAGCCAGGACAGGGACCAGTACTTC. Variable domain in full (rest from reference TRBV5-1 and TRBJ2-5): KAGVTQTPRYLIKTRGQQVTLSCSPISGHRSVSWYQQTPGQGLQFLFEYFSETQRNKGNFPGRFSGRQFSNSRSEMNVSTLELGDSALYLCASSQDRDQYFGPGTRLLVL.